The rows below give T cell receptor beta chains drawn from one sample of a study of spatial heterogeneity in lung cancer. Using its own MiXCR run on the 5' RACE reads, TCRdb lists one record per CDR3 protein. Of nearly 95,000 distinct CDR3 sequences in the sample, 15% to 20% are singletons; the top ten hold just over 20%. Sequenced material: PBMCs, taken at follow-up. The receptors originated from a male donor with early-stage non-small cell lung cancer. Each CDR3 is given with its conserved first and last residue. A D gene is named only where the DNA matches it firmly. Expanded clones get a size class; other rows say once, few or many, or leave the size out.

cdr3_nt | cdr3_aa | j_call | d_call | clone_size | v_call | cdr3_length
TGCGCCAGCAGCCAAGAGGAGGGGATCCCAAGCGAAGCTTTCTTT | CASSQEEGIPSEAFF | TRBJ1-1 | . | . | TRBV4-1 | 15
TGTGCCAGCAGCCCACAACCGGGACAGGGCGTATACGATGAGCAGTTCTTC | CASSPQPGQGVYDEQFF | TRBJ2-1 | TRBD1 | . | TRBV6-6 | 17
TGTGCCACCAGTGATTCGTGGACGGGGTTGCTGGATACGCAGTATTTT | CATSDSWTGLLDTQYF | TRBJ2-3 | . | . | TRBV24-1 | 16
TGTGCCAGCACCCCTGAATGGACGGGACTAGCGGGAAAAGTAGAGCAGTTCTTC | CASTPEWTGLAGKVEQFF | TRBJ2-1 | TRBD2 | . | TRBV6-1 | 18
TGCAGCCATGGGGATCCCTTAAAGATCACAGATACGCAGTATTTT | CSHGDPLKITDTQYF | TRBJ2-3 | . | many | TRBV29-1 | 15
TGTGCCAGCAGCCAAGATGTTGGGTCTGGCTACACCTTC | CASSQDVGSGYTF | TRBJ1-2 | . | . | TRBV3-1 | 13
TGCGCCAGCAGCTTGGTGAAGGGACAGTCAACTAATGAAAAACTGTTTTTT | CASSLVKGQSTNEKLFF | TRBJ1-4 | TRBD1 | . | TRBV5-1 | 17
TGTGCCAGCAGCTTGGCAGAAACTGAAGCTTTCTTT | CASSLAETEAFF | TRBJ1-1 | . | . | TRBV5-6 | 12
TGTGCCAGCAGTGAATATACGAGAGGCGGTCACTACGAGCAGTACTTC | CASSEYTRGGHYEQYF | TRBJ2-7 | . | . | TRBV25-1 | 16
TGTGCCAGCGGACAGAGGTATGGCTACACCTTC | CASGQRYGYTF | TRBJ1-2 | . | . | TRBV30 | 11
TGTGCCAGCAGACTCCGGGCTAGCGGGGGTACCGGGGAGCTGTTTTTT | CASRLRASGGTGELFF | TRBJ2-2 | TRBD2 | many | TRBV7-2 | 16
TGTGCCAGCAGCCCCCGGATAAACAGGGAACGGGAGCAGTACTTC | CASSPRINREREQYF | TRBJ2-7 | . | many | TRBV4-2 | 15
TGTGCCAGCAGCTTTGGCAGTATGGAGACCCAGTACTTC | CASSFGSMETQYF | TRBJ2-5 | . | many | TRBV7-2 | 13
TGTGCCAGCAGCAATGGACAGCAAGAGACCCAGTACTTC | CASSNGQQETQYF | TRBJ2-5 | . | few | TRBV7-2 | 13
TGTGCCATCAGTGGGACAGGGGTGATTCGGAATGGCTACACCTTC | CAISGTGVIRNGYTF | TRBJ1-2 | TRBD1 | few | TRBV10-3 | 15
TGTGCCAGCAGTGGTCCGGGGAGAGATACGCAGTATTTT | CASSGPGRDTQYF | TRBJ2-3 | . | . | TRBV5-4 | 13
TGTGCCATCAGCGGGGCCCCCGACAGAGACACTGAAGCTTTCTTT | CAISGAPDRDTEAFF | TRBJ1-1 | . | . | TRBV10-3 | 15
TGTGCCAGCAGGATAAACTCAGAGCGGCCCGGAAACACCATATATTTT | CASRINSERPGNTIYF | TRBJ1-3 | . | . | TRBV2 | 16
TGCGCCAGCAGCCTCGGTTTCAGCACAGATACGCAGTATTTT | CASSLGFSTDTQYF | TRBJ2-3 | . | many | TRBV4-1 | 14
TGCGCCAGCAGCCGCCGCGGAGAAGTGAGCAATCAGCCCCAGCATTTT | CASSRRGEVSNQPQHF | TRBJ1-5 | . | few | TRBV23-1 | 16
TGTGCCAGCAGTTACTCGGGCACCGAACCAAACTATGGCTACACCTTC | CASSYSGTEPNYGYTF | TRBJ1-2 | . | . | TRBV6-5 | 16
TGCAGCGGGGTAGACAGGGTCGACATTCAGTACTTC | CSGVDRVDIQYF | TRBJ2-4 | TRBD1 | . | TRBV29-1 | 12
TGTGCCAGTAGCTTTCGAAAGGACAGGGCGAACACTGAAGCTTTCTTT | CASSFRKDRANTEAFF | TRBJ1-1 | TRBD1 | once | TRBV19 | 16
TGTGCCAGCAGTCTCACGGGACAGGGGGCTAGTGAGCAGTTCTTC | CASSLTGQGASEQFF | TRBJ2-1 | TRBD1 | . | TRBV9 | 15
TGTGCCAGCAGTCCAACGGGACAGGGGGCCTACAATGAGCAGTTCTTC | CASSPTGQGAYNEQFF | TRBJ2-1 | TRBD1 | few | TRBV27 | 16
TGTGCCAGCAGTTTGGGGACAGGGCTGCCCCTCCACTTT | CASSLGTGLPLHF | TRBJ1-6 | TRBD1 | few | TRBV12-3/TRBV12-4 | 13
TGCGCCAGCAGCCCGCAGGGGGCCGAGGTAGGGGAGACCCAGTACTTC | CASSPQGAEVGETQYF | TRBJ2-5 | TRBD1 | . | TRBV5-1 | 16
TGTGCCAGCAGCTTCACCGGCGGGCCCATGAACACTGAAGCTTTCTTT | CASSFTGGPMNTEAFF | TRBJ1-1 | . | many | TRBV7-8 | 16
TGTGCCACCCAACTGCAAGAGACCCAGTACTTC | CATQLQETQYF | TRBJ2-5 | . | . | TRBV7-6 | 11
TGTGCCAGCAGCCTTACGGGCCCCTATGGCTACACCTTC | CASSLTGPYGYTF | TRBJ1-2 | . | few | TRBV3-1 | 13
TGTGCCAGCAGCGGGGCGGGAAGTCCAGATACGCAGTATTTT | CASSGAGSPDTQYF | TRBJ2-3 | . | . | TRBV7-3 | 14
TGTGCCAGCAGCTTAGTGCCGGGTAGGACTGAAGCTTTCTTT | CASSLVPGRTEAFF | TRBJ1-1 | . | few | TRBV7-8 | 14